This T cell receptor beta chain was profiled in a study of shared clonotypes between healthy human individuals. Points from the study as a whole: Non-shared clonotypes displayed generation probabilities falling below those of clonotypes present in all four donors. Memory subsets had estimated richness that was generally smaller than that of naive subsets. What limited the represented genetic and exposure-history diversity was the small number of donors.

Some clones are missing from TCRdb's copy, which holds only in-frame ones; the method was immunoSEQ multiplex PCR. The sample lists 2 million to 3 million clones, under 95% occurring once. As concerns this clone: No antigen is known for it.

The V gene end was trimmed by 6 bases and the J gene end by 4 bases; junction bases not matched to a gene: 9. CDR3 size: 15 residues. In germline, CDR1 is SGHTA, CDR2 FQGTGA. Sequencing was carried out using naive CD4+ T cells from PBMCs. Subset of the sample: CD45RA+ positively selected. The chain links TRBV7-3 to TRBJ2-5; 9 bases match TRBD2. The TCR originated in a young man in good health. Some clones in this sample may be carry-over from other donors' samples. CDR3 sequence reads: CASSLAGAKGETQYF. The CDR3, as DNA: TGTGCCAGCAGTTTAGCGGGGGCCAAGGGAGAGACCCAGTACTTC.